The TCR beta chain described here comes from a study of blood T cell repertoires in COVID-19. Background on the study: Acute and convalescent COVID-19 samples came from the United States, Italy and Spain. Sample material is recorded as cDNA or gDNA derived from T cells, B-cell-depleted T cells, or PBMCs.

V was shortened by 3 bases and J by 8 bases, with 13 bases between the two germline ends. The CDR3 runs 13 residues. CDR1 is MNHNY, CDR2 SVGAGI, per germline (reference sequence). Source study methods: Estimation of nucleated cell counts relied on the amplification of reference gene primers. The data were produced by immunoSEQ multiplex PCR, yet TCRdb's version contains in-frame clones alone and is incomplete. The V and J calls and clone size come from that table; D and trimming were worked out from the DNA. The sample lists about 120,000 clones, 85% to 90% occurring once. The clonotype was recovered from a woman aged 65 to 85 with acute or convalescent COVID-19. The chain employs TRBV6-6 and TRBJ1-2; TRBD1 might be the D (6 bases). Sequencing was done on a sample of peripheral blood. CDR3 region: CASSYTGRGGYTF. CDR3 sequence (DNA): TGTGCCAGCAGTTATACAGGGCGCGGAGGCTACACCTTC.